The next 11 T cell receptor beta chains were all read from a single sample in a study of blood T cell repertoires in COVID-19 (dated by TCRdb to the early 2020s). Library creation used the immunoSEQ multiplex PCR assay. In TCRdb, the immuneACCESS table is reduced to in-frame sequences with V and J assigned. These tables do not hold every clone; where another copy was compared, an unresolved V gene accounts for under half, and the others remain unexplained. This sample holds roughly 250,000 clones; less than 85% were observed only once. 4% to 6% of the sample comes from the top ten. The sample comprised peripheral blood. These receptors all stem from a woman of 80 years or more with active or convalescent COVID-19.

This chain joins TRBV7-2 and TRBJ2-1, with 9 positions matching TRBD2. The CDR3 has 15 residues. Trimming took 3 bases from V and 4 from J; bases not matched to a gene: 4. In germline, CDR1 is SGHTA, CDR2 FQGNSA. CDR3: CASSFSGSKYNEQFF. CDR3 DNA: TGTGCCAGCAGCTTTAGCGGGAGTAAGTACAATGAGCAGTTCTTC.

The J gene is TRBJ1-2, the V gene TRBV9; 9 bases map to TRBD1. V was pared by 2 bases and J by 8 bases, with 13 bases of the junction left unmatched. CDR1 and CDR2 from the germline V gene are SGDLS and YYNGEE. CDR3 size: 16 residues. CDR3 sequence (DNA): TGTGCCAGCAGCGTCTCTTACAGGGGGCGAGAGGCCGGCTACACCTTC. Translated: CASSVSYRGREAGYTF.

The chain carries TRBV6-2 or TRBV6-3 and TRBJ1-5; 8 nucleotides line up with TRBD1. Trimming removed 6 bases from V and 4 bases from J; junction bases left unmatched: 5. CDR1 and CDR2 from the germline V gene are MNHEY and SVGEGT. The CDR3 is 14 residues long. This CDR3 reads CASSGTGGNQPQHF. CDR3 coding DNA: TGTGCCAGCAGCGGGACAGGCGGAAATCAGCCCCAGCATTTT.

The J gene is TRBJ1-4, the V gene TRBV15; 7 bases line up with TRBD1. V lost 0 bases to trimming and J lost 7 bases; unmatched junction nucleotides: 5. This CDR3 is 15 amino acids long. From germline, CDR1 is LNHNV and CDR2 YYDKDF (reference sequence). For the CDR3, the DNA is TGTGCCACCAGCAGAGATCGGCGGGACAGTGAAAAACTGTTTTTT. It codes for CATSRDRRDSEKLFF.

The CDR3 spells CASSRPGGGTGELFF. The CDR3 bases are TGTGCCAGCAGCAGACCGGGGGGGGGCACCGGGGAGCTGTTTTTT. The chain has TRBV2 and TRBJ2-2; 8 nucleotides align to TRBD2. Germline V gene sequence: CDR1 SNHLY, CDR2 FYNNEI. CDR3 length: 15 amino acids. The trim removed 6 bases at V and 4 bases at J, leaving 7 bases unmatched.

The rearrangement links TRBV18 to TRBJ1-2; D call uncertain. Trimming removed 4 bases from V and 4 bases from J, with 10 bases in between. The CDR3 extends over 13 amino acids. From germline, CDR1 is KGHSH and CDR2 LQKENI. Here the CDR3 reads CASSLDASYGYTF. The DNA for the CDR3 is TGTGCCAGCTCACTTGATGCCAGCTATGGCTACACCTTC.

The chain links TRBV5-1 to TRBJ1-4; 8 bases map to TRBD1. The junction had 5 bases not matched to a gene; V was cut back by 0 bases and J by 7 bases. CDR1 and CDR2 (germline): SGHRS, YFSETQ. The CDR3 totals 15 residues. CDR3 coding DNA: TGCGCCAGCAGCTTGGAGGACAGGGTTGGTGAAAAACTGTTTTTT. Translation: CASSLEDRVGEKLFF.

The table lists this clone with a count of one. The CDR3, as DNA: TGTGCCAGCAGCTCCTGGGAGGGGGACGAGCAGTACTTC. Residues: CASSSWEGDEQYF. The J gene is TRBJ2-7, the V gene TRBV7-8, with a weak D call TRBD2 (7 bases). This CDR3 is built from 13 residues. V lost 4 bases and J 5 bases, leaving 12 bases between the germline ends. CDR1 is SGHVS, CDR2 FQNEAQ, per germline.

The genes are TRBV5-1 and TRBJ1-1; 11 bases are shared with TRBD1. This CDR3 contains 15 residues. V lost 4 bases and J lost 3; bases outside the gene matches: 5. The germline V gene encodes CDR1 SGHRS and CDR2 YFSETQ. The CDR3 loop is CASSTLGQGDTEAFF. DNA of the CDR3: TGCGCCAGCAGCACATTGGGACAGGGGGACACTGAAGCTTTCTTT.

J is TRBJ1-1 and V is TRBV12-3 or TRBV12-4; the D gene is possibly TRBD1 (6 bases). The CDR3 runs to 13 residues. V was shortened by 6 bases and J by 4 bases, with 12 bases between the two germline ends. This CDR3 is CASSWVGGTEAFF. CDR3 coding DNA: TGTGCCAGCAGCTGGGTAGGGGGCACTGAAGCTTTCTTT.

The rearrangement joins TRBV6-2 or TRBV6-3 to TRBJ2-7; TRBD1 is a possible D gene (7 bases). The CDR3 covers 14 residues. The V gene's germline CDR1 is MNHEY and CDR2 SVGEGT. Trimming removed 3 bases from V and 1 base from J, with 10 bases in between. CDR3 loop: CASSYQGGSYEQYF. In DNA form, the CDR3 reads TGTGCCAGCAGTTATCAGGGGGGATCCTACGAGCAGTACTTC.